What follows are 27 T cell receptor beta chains derived from one specimen sequenced in a study of blood T cell repertoires in COVID-19. Sequencing was performed with immunoSEQ multiplex PCR; in TCRdb, only in-frame clones are kept and a portion is missing. This table has 100,000 to 150,000 clones, around 76% appearing once. The sample comprised peripheral blood. Receptors originate from a man aged 80 or over with COVID-19, enrolled during active disease.

This chain connects TRBV15 to TRBJ1-4, with D possibly TRBD1 on 5 matching bases. Looked up from germline, CDR1 is LNHNV and CDR2 is YYDKDF (reference sequence). The CDR3 loop spans 15 amino acids. Trimming removed 3 bases from V and 4 bases from J, with 12 bases in between. CDR3 sequence reads: CATSSWGGSNEKLFF. CDR3 nucleotide sequence: TGTGCCACCAGCAGTTGGGGGGGAAGTAATGAAAAACTGTTTTTT.

The chain links TRBV3-1 (or the pseudogene TRBV3-2) to TRBJ1-6, with D hard to call. CDR3 length: 15 residues. The germline V and J ends were trimmed by 0 bases and 8 bases, with 11 bases remaining between them. Germline assignment: CDR1 LGHDT and CDR2 YNNKEL (reference sequence). The chain's CDR3 is CASSQDWADYSPLHF. The CDR3, as DNA: TGTGCCAGCAGCCAAGATTGGGCAGATTATTCACCCCTCCACTTT.

The genes are TRBV30 and TRBJ2-1; maybe TRBD1 (6 bases). From germline, CDR1 is GTSNPN and CDR2 SVGIG (reference sequence). The CDR3 spans 13 residues. The ends were cut back, 5 bases at V and 0 bases at J, with 8 bases in the middle. The CDR3 nucleotides are TGTGCCTGGGGGGGCAGCTCCTACAATGAGCAGTTCTTC. It specifies CAWGGSSYNEQFF.

This clone showed up just a few times. The chain uses TRBV27 and TRBJ1-5; TRBD1 might be the D (5 bases). V was clipped by 3 bases and J by 6 bases, with 12 bases between them. Per the germline V gene, CDR1 is MNHEY and CDR2 is SMNVEV (reference sequence). This CDR3 is built from 14 residues. The CDR3 protein is CASSLGRGSQPQHF. CDR3 DNA sequence: TGTGCCAGCAGTTTGGGTCGGGGGTCTCAGCCCCAGCATTTT.

This clone appeared a single time. This chain connects TRBV6-2 or TRBV6-3 to TRBJ2-7; 10 bases align to TRBD2. This CDR3 has 14 amino acids. The V gene end was trimmed by 2 bases and the J gene end by 6 bases; junction bases not matched to a gene: 4. Germline loops: CDR1 MNHEY, CDR2 SVGEGT. CDR3 in DNA: TGTGCCAGCAGTTACCCTAGCGGGAGTGCCGAGCAGTACTTC. Protein sequence: CASSYPSGSAEQYF.

The chain couples TRBV6-5 to TRBJ1-5; TRBD1 might be the D (5 bases). The CDR3 contains 15 residues. Germline V lookup: CDR1 MNHEY, CDR2 SVGAGI. Trimming removed 6 bases at V and 5 bases at J, with 17 bases between. The CDR3 sequence: CASSHGVWGDQPQHF. CDR3 nucleotide sequence: TGTGCCAGCAGCCACGGGGTTTGGGGGGATCAGCCCCAGCATTTT.

V and J are TRBV7-8 and TRBJ2-1; D may be TRBD1 (6 bases). The germline V and J ends were trimmed by 3 bases and 1 base, with 22 bases remaining between them. The CDR3 consists of 19 residues. Germline V gene sequence: CDR1 SGHVS, CDR2 FQNEAQ. CDR3 sequence: CASSLRAAQGPKSYNEQFF. CDR3 DNA sequence: TGTGCCAGCAGCTTGCGGGCCGCACAGGGACCTAAATCCTACAATGAGCAGTTCTTC.

This clone has only one observation. The rearrangement joins TRBV19 to TRBJ2-1; 7 bases align to TRBD2. V dropped 7 bases and J dropped 7; count of bases not matched to a gene: 7. CDR3 size: 13 residues. The germline CDR1 and CDR2 sequences are LNHDA and SQIVND (reference sequence). For the CDR3, the DNA is TGTGCCAGTAATTATGCGGGAGAAAATGAGCAGTTCTTC. Its protein is CASNYAGENEQFF.

The CDR3 nucleotides read TGTGCCAGCAGCCCTCTCTCCGGGGAGCTGTTTTTT. Encoded protein: CASSPLSGELFF. V and J are TRBV3-1 (or the pseudogene TRBV3-2) and TRBJ2-2; no reliable D call. Germline V gives CDR1 LGHDT, CDR2 YNNKEL (reference sequence). The CDR3 extends over 12 amino acids. The V end lost 4 bases, the J end lost 6 bases, and 6 bases lay between the germline ends.

This chain joins TRBV5-6 and TRBJ1-5; maybe TRBD1 (6 bases). The germline V and J ends were trimmed by 0 bases and 3 bases, with 10 bases remaining between them. This CDR3 has 15 amino acids. Germline-derived CDR1 and CDR2 are SGHDT and YYEEEE. CDR3 protein: CASSLVGGHNQPQHF. CDR3 coding DNA: TGTGCCAGCAGCTTGGTTGGGGGACACAATCAGCCCCAGCATTTT. The whole variable domain, remainder taken from reference TRBV5-6 and TRBJ1-5, is DAGVTQSPTHLIKTRGQQVTLRCSPKSGHDTVSWYQQALGQGPQFIFQYYEEEERQRGNFPDRFSGHQFPNYSSELNVNALLLGDSALYLCASSLVGGHNQPQHFGDGTRLSIL.

The DNA of the CDR3 is TGTGCCAGCAGCCAACGGGTGGAAGAGCAGTACTTC. Amino acids: CASSQRVEEQYF. The chain combines TRBV4-2 with TRBJ2-7; no firm D call. V was shortened by 2 bases and J by 7 bases, with 9 bases between the two germline ends. CDR3 length: 12 amino acids. Germline-derived CDR1 and CDR2 are LGHNA and YNFKEQ.

The J gene is TRBJ1-5, the V gene TRBV27; D is uncertain. The CDR3 consists of 15 residues. V lost 6 bases and J lost 6, with 18 bases in between. Germline CDR1 and CDR2: MNHEY and SMNVEV (reference sequence). This CDR3 is CASSPRDAGSQPQHF. The CDR3 coding sequence is TGTGCCAGCAGCCCCAGAGACGCGGGCAGTCAGCCCCAGCATTTT.

The V and J genes are TRBV12-3 or TRBV12-4 and TRBJ2-5; 10 nucleotides align to TRBD1. This CDR3 has 13 amino acids. The junction had 2 bases not matched to a gene; V was cut back by 5 bases and J by 5 bases. CDR3 sequence: CASSQGQGETQYF. In DNA, the CDR3 is TGTGCCAGCAGTCAGGGACAGGGGGAGACCCAGTACTTC.

The genes are TRBV27 and TRBJ2-7; TRBD2 might be the D (5 bases). Trimming left V 4 bases short and J 4 bases short, with 23 bases between. Germline V gene lookup returns CDR1 MNHEY and CDR2 SMNVEV (reference sequence). The CDR3 is 17 amino acids. CDR3 residues: CASSSYNSGTRGYEQYF. The DNA for the CDR3 is TGTGCCAGCAGTTCCTATAACTCCGGTACTCGAGGGTACGAGCAGTACTTC.

V usage is TRBV4-3 and J usage is TRBJ2-2; a weak D match, TRBD1 (6 bases). The ends were cut back, 1 base at V and 3 bases at J, with 21 bases in the middle. The V gene's germline CDR1 is LGHNA and CDR2 YSLEER. The CDR3 spans 19 residues. The CDR3 DNA follows: TGCGCCAGCAGCCAAGGAGGCCCAGGGCAGGGGCGAGACACCGGGGAGCTGTTTTTT. This encodes CASSQGGPGQGRDTGELFF.

This chain joins TRBV7-9 and TRBJ1-6; D may be TRBD1 (6 bases). This CDR3 region has 15 residues. V was trimmed by 5 bases and J by 8 bases, leaving 16 bases between them. The V gene's germline CDR1 is SEHNR and CDR2 FQNEAQ (reference sequence). The CDR3 DNA sequence: TGTGCCAGCAGCACCGACAGGCAAAGCGATTCACCCCTCCACTTT. It codes for CASSTDRQSDSPLHF. The full variable domain, completed using reference TRBV7-9 and TRBJ1-6, is DTGVSQNPRHKITKRGQNVTFRCDPISEHNRLYWYRQTLGQGPEFLTYFQNEAQLEKSRLLSDRFSAERPKGSFSTLEIQRTEQGDSAMYLCASSTDRQSDSPLHFGNGTRLTVT.

This chain links TRBV28 with TRBJ2-7, with 7 bases matching TRBD2. This CDR3 is built from 18 residues. J was trimmed by 3 bases and V by 3 bases; bases with no gene match: 17. From germline, CDR1 is MDHEN and CDR2 SYDVKM. The CDR3 DNA follows: TGTGCCAGCAGTTTGAAGAGACTAGCCTCTCACTCCTTCTACGAGCAGTACTTC. Its translation is CASSLKRLASHSFYEQYF.

As to this clone: A read error may be the cause here, since a much bigger clone is one base away. The chain recombines TRBV10-3 with TRBJ2-7; 9 nucleotides align to TRBD1. CDR1 ENHRY and CDR2 SYGVKD come from the germline V gene. This CDR3 region has 13 residues. The trim removed 5 bases at V and 3 bases at J, leaving 2 bases unmatched. The CDR3 loop reads CAISPGQGYEQYF. CDR3 DNA: TGTGCCATCAGTCCGGGACAGGGCTACGAGCAGTACTTC.

The V call is TRBV5-6, the J call TRBJ1-1; D possibly corresponds to TRBD1 (5 bases). Trimming removed 2 bases from V and 8 bases from J, with 19 bases in between. This CDR3 has 15 amino acids. CDR1 SGHDT and CDR2 YYEEEE come from the germline V gene. The CDR3 loop reads CASSFVGASFSEAFF. The CDR3 nucleotides read TGTGCCAGCAGCTTTGTTGGGGCCAGCTTTTCGGAAGCTTTCTTT.

The chain links TRBV5-4 to TRBJ2-7, with a tentative D call TRBD1 (6 bases). The length of the CDR3 is 15 residues. V lost 4 bases and J lost 0, with 14 bases in between. In germline, CDR1 is SGHNT, CDR2 YYREEE (reference sequence). The CDR3 spells CASSPSDRNSYEQYF. In nucleotides, the CDR3 is TGTGCCAGCAGCCCATCTGACAGGAACTCCTACGAGCAGTACTTC.

This clone has a handful of counts. This rearrangement joins TRBV7-9 to TRBJ2-1; a weak D match, TRBD2 (5 bases). Germline CDR1 is SEHNR and CDR2 is FQNEAQ (reference sequence). The ends were cut back, 6 bases at V and 0 bases at J, with 12 bases in the middle. The CDR3 length is 15 residues. The chain's CDR3 is CASRLDRGSYNEQFF. The CDR3 DNA follows: TGTGCCAGCAGGTTGGACCGGGGCTCCTACAATGAGCAGTTCTTC.

The chain links TRBV10-3 to TRBJ1-5; D is ambiguous. Germline CDR1 and CDR2: ENHRY and SYGVKD. V lost 3 bases and J lost 0, with 6 bases in between. The CDR3 is made up of 14 amino acids. The CDR3 DNA is TGTGCCATCAGTGATGGAGTTAGCAATCAGCCCCAGCATTTT. It yields the protein CAISDGVSNQPQHF.

V is TRBV7-2 and J is TRBJ2-1, with 8 bases fitting TRBD2. The V gene end was trimmed by 3 bases and the J gene end by 6 bases; junction bases not matched to a gene: 7. This CDR3 comprises 15 residues. The germline gives CDR1 SGHTA, CDR2 FQGNSA. The CDR3 sequence is CASSFELAARNEQFF. The CDR3 coding sequence is TGTGCCAGCAGCTTCGAACTAGCGGCACGCAATGAGCAGTTCTTC.

The genes are TRBV5-1 and TRBJ2-2; 10 nucleotides match TRBD2. Trimming took 4 bases from V and 6 from J; bases not matched to a gene: 9. The CDR3 consists of 16 residues. Germline CDR1 and CDR2: SGHRS and YFSETQ. The CDR3 reads CASSRPLAGVAGELFF. The CDR3 DNA reads as TGCGCCAGCAGCCGCCCCCTAGCGGGAGTGGCCGGGGAGCTGTTTTTT. The full variable domain, its missing parts supplied by reference TRBV5-1 and TRBJ2-2, is KAGVTQTPRYLIKTRGQQVTLSCSPISGHRSVSWYQQTPGQGLQFLFEYFSETQRNKGNFPGRFSGRQFSNSRSEMNVSTLELGDSALYLCASSRPLAGVAGELFFGEGSRLTVL.

The chain uses TRBV12-2 and TRBJ2-1; the table names TRBD2, a call not compared with the DNA. TRBV12-2 is termed a pseudogene. The CDR3 is made up of 19 amino acids. This CDR3 is CASRLEPSGRMGGYNEQFF. CDR3 sequence (DNA): TGTGCAAGTCGCTTAGAGCCTAGCGGGAGGATGGGCGGGTACAATGAGCAGTTCTTC.

This clone was picked up a small number of times. The chain carries TRBV18 and TRBJ1-5, with 7 bases that match TRBD1. The CDR3 length is 14 residues. Germline loops: CDR1 KGHSH, CDR2 LQKENI. The junction had 5 bases not matched to a gene; V was cut back by 4 bases and J by 5 bases. DNA for the CDR3: TGTGCCAGCTCACGACAGGGAAGCGATCAGCCCCAGCATTTT. Translating gives CASSRQGSDQPQHF.

In this sample, this clone turned up a few times. The CDR3 coding sequence is TGCAGCACCGGGACTGTGGATGGCTACACCTTC. Encoded protein: CSTGTVDGYTF. This chain links TRBV29-1 with TRBJ1-2, with D tentatively TRBD1 (5 bases). Germline values: CDR1 SQVTM, CDR2 ANQGSEA. V shed 8 bases and J shed 6 bases, with 13 bases lying between them. This CDR3 has 11 residues.